This passage covers 5 T cell receptor beta chains from one sample sequenced in a study of blood T cell repertoires in COVID-19. Clones were sequenced by immunoSEQ multiplex PCR, and TCRdb holds only the in-frame ones, with some missing. The data contain 130,000 or so clones, 70% to 90% of them seen just once; the ten biggest clones take up 7% to 10%. Sequenced: peripheral blood. The origin of the receptors is a woman aged 60-70 years with acute or convalescent COVID-19.

This clone was counted a few times. The germline gene is not matched at one end of the junction; a read error may be the cause. The V call is TRBV27, the J call TRBJ1-1; D call uncertain. CDR3 length: 19 residues. Germline V gene sequence: CDR1 MNHEY, CDR2 SMNVEV (reference sequence). The DNA of the CDR3 is TGTGCCAGCAGTTTATCCAGCTCTCGGCGTCGACGATCGAACAGTGAAGCTTTCTTT. Its protein is CASSLSSSRRRRSNSEAFF.

This chain uses TRBV3-1 (or the pseudogene TRBV3-2) with TRBJ1-6; TRBD1 matches at 7 bases. V dropped 3 bases and J dropped 7; count of bases not matched to a gene: 3. There are 14 residues in the CDR3. The germline gives CDR1 LGHDT, CDR2 YNNKEL (reference sequence). CDR3 protein: CASSQGTENSPLHF. CDR3 nucleotide sequence: TGTGCCAGCAGCCAGGGGACAGAAAATTCACCCCTCCACTTT.

The rearrangement uses TRBV5-1 and TRBJ2-7; 11 bases match TRBD1. The CDR3 is made up of 19 amino acids. After removal of 4 bases from V and 0 bases from J, the junction contained 15 bases not matched to a gene. CDR1 and CDR2 from the germline V gene are SGHRS and YFSETQ. The CDR3 spells CASSPGQGAWRGSSYEQYF. The CDR3 DNA follows: TGCGCCAGCAGCCCCGGACAGGGGGCTTGGAGAGGGAGCTCCTACGAGCAGTACTTC.

V usage is TRBV7-9 and J usage is TRBJ2-7; 13 bases are a match to TRBD2. The CDR3 totals 17 residues. Per germline, CDR1 SEHNR and CDR2 FQNEAQ (reference sequence). Losses at the gene ends were 4 bases for V and 7 bases for J; bases not matched to a gene: 13. The CDR3 region is CASSSRVLGLAGSEQYF. Written as DNA, the CDR3 is TGTGCCAGCAGCTCCCGGGTGTTGGGACTAGCGGGGTCTGAGCAGTACTTC.

V gene TRBV28 combines with J gene TRBJ1-1, with D possibly TRBD1 on 6 matching bases. The CDR3 covers 16 residues. V dropped 3 bases and J dropped 0 bases, with 14 bases sitting between them. Germline CDR1 reads MDHEN; CDR2 reads SYDVKM. The CDR3 sequence is CASSFPATGLNTEAFF. The CDR3, as DNA: TGTGCCAGCAGTTTCCCCGCGACAGGACTGAACACTGAAGCTTTCTTT. The full variable domain, in which reference TRBV28 and TRBJ1-1 provide the parts outside the CDR3, is DVKVTQSSRYLVKRTGEKVFLECVQDMDHENMFWYRQDPGLGLRLIYFSYDVKMKEKGDIPEGYSVSREKKERFSLILESASTNQTSMYLCASSFPATGLNTEAFFGQGTRLTVV.